The T cell receptor beta chain under discussion was sequenced for a study of T cell responses to AZD1222 COVID-19 vaccine. Study-level points and caveats: Repertoires were obtained solely post-peak T cell response.

V was shortened by 8 bases and J by 7 bases, with 21 bases between the two germline ends. The germline gives CDR1 SGHTA, CDR2 FQGNSA. The CDR3 runs to 15 residues. Libraries were prepared by immunoSEQ multiplex PCR; TCRdb keeps only in-frame clonotypes and omits some of them. The table lists tens of thousands of clones, about 88% of them singletons, with approximately 11% in the top ten. Concerning this clone itself: Its target is not known.

Sequencing used peripheral blood, obtained on day 0 of AZD1222 vaccination. The sequence was obtained from an adult in good health. The chain uses TRBV7-2 and TRBJ2-4; TRBD1 is a possible D gene (7 bases). CDR3 protein: CASAGGGREANIQYF. CDR3 in DNA: TGTGCCAGCGCAGGAGGGGGCAGGGAAGCGAACATTCAGTACTTC.